The 14 T cell receptor beta chains in this list originate from one sample, sequenced in a study of blood T cells in healthy people across ages. Combining a sample-barcoded 5' primer with a J-beta primer mix, a second PCR ran for roughly 7 to 12 cycles. One entry per CDR3 protein, called by TCRdb with MiXCR from the 5' RACE reads. In the table there are approximately 810,000 distinct CDR3 sequences, about 28% of which are singletons. The sequenced sample consisted of blood. The source of these receptors is a woman at least 80 years old in good health.

Regarding this clonotype: One base away lies a much larger clone, so this may be a sequencing read error. The chain employs TRBV6-1 and TRBJ2-1; 7 bases fit TRBD1. Germline assignment: CDR1 MNHNS and CDR2 SASEGT. V lost 3 bases and J lost 5; bases outside the gene matches: 7. CDR3 length: 15 residues. CDR3 protein: CASSEWAGGHNEQFF. The CDR3 DNA is TGTGCCAGCAGTGAGTGGGCAGGGGGTCACAATGAGCAGTTCTTC.

This chain links TRBV5-1 with TRBJ2-2; D is unresolved. This CDR3 comprises 15 residues. From germline, CDR1 is SGHRS and CDR2 YFSETQ. With 0 bases removed from V and 4 bases from J, the gap between germline ends came to 10 bases. In DNA, the CDR3 is TGCGCCAGCAGCTTGGAACGGGCGGCCACCGGGGAGCTGTTTTTT. This gives the protein CASSLERAATGELFF.

About this clonotype: Just one base apart from a much larger clone, this may be a read error. V usage is TRBV3-1 and J usage is TRBJ2-7; D unresolved. The CDR3 consists of 13 residues. The germline V gene encodes CDR1 LGHDT and CDR2 YNNKEL (reference sequence). The CDR3 region is CVSSPGVHLEQYF. CDR3 bases: TGTGTCAGCAGCCCAGGCGTCCATCTCGAGCAGTACTTC.

This clonotype was seen more than once but under ten times. This rearrangement joins TRBV6-2 or TRBV6-3 to TRBJ1-6; a weak D match, TRBD1 (6 bases). CDR3 length: 17 residues. Germline values: CDR1 MNHEY, CDR2 SVGEGT. V lost 1 base to trimming and J lost 7 bases, with 17 bases between them. The CDR3 region has the DNA TGTGCCAGCAGTTACTTGGGGACACCGATGGGCAATTCACCCCTCCACTTT. The encoded protein is CASSYLGTPMGNSPLHF.

This clonotype was detected ten times or more. The rearrangement uses TRBV5-1 and TRBJ2-3; 7 bases map to TRBD2. The CDR3 sequence is 15 residues long. After removal of 0 bases from V and 6 bases from J, the junction contained 7 bases not matched to a gene. CDR1 and CDR2 (germline): SGHRS, YFSETQ. In DNA form, the CDR3 reads TGCGCCAGCAGCTTGGCCACCGCGGGGGAGGATACGCAGTATTTT. Amino acids: CASSLATAGEDTQYF.

This clonotype was seen repeatedly, ten times or more. The V gene is TRBV2, the J gene TRBJ2-1; 11 nucleotides align to TRBD2. Germline trimming cut 7 bases from V and 4 bases from J; bases unmatched to any gene: 6. Germline V gene data show CDR1 as SNHLY and CDR2 as FYNNEI. The CDR3 totals 15 residues. The CDR3 nucleotides read TGTGCCAGCAAACCTTGGACTAGCGGGTACAATGAGCAGTTCTTC. It codes for CASKPWTSGYNEQFF.

This clonotype was seen ten or more times. V usage is TRBV7-2 and J usage is TRBJ2-1; the D call may be TRBD1 or TRBD2 (5 bases each). The CDR3 has 13 amino acids. V lost 6 bases, J lost 6 bases, and 12 bases lay in between. The germline V gene encodes CDR1 SGHTA and CDR2 FQGNSA. The CDR3 reads CASSPGTLNEQFF. The CDR3 DNA sequence: TGTGCCAGCAGTCCCGGGACCCTCAATGAGCAGTTCTTC.

V usage is TRBV14 and J usage is TRBJ1-6; D may be TRBD1 (5 bases). CDR1 and CDR2 (germline): SGHDN, FVKESK. CDR3 length: 15 residues. The germline V and J ends were trimmed by 1 base and 10 bases, with 14 bases remaining between them. In nucleotides, the CDR3 is TGTGCCAGCAGCCAAGTTGGTGGGCGGGGGTCACCCCTCCACTTT. Translation gives CASSQVGGRGSPLHF.

Points on this clonotype: A single base separates this from a much larger clone, so it may be a read error. The V gene is TRBV19, the J gene TRBJ1-6; D is ambiguous. CDR1 LNHDA and CDR2 SQIVND come from the germline V gene (reference sequence). The CDR3 spans 14 residues. V lost 5 bases and J lost 12, with 17 bases in between. The DNA of the CDR3 is TGTGCCAGTAGTCCAAGCTTGGGGTGCGGACCCCTCCACTTT. This encodes CASSPSLGCGPLHF. The whole variable domain, remainder taken from reference TRBV19 and TRBJ1-6, is DGGITQSPKYLFRKEGQNVTLSCEQNLNHDAMYWYRQDPGQGLRLIYYSQIVNDFQKGDIAEGYSVSREKKESFPLTVTSAQKNPTAFYLCASSPSLGCGPLHFGNGTRLTVT.

Comments on this clonotype: This may arise from a read error, as a much more abundant clone is one base away. This chain uses TRBV20-1 with TRBJ2-5; D is perhaps TRBD1 (6 bases). The CDR3 runs to 14 residues. V was clipped by 0 bases and J by 4 bases, with 12 bases between them. Germline V gene data show CDR1 as DFQATT and CDR2 as SNEGSKA (reference sequence). In DNA form, the CDR3 reads TGCAGTGCTAGAGAGGGGACAAGGGGAGAGACCCAGTACTTC. It codes for CSAREGTRGETQYF.

This clonotype occurred a few times. This may be a read error, as it is one base from a much larger clone. The chain joins TRBV30 to TRBJ1-1, with a possible D match to TRBD1 (6 bases). Germline values: CDR1 GTSNPN, CDR2 SVGIG (reference sequence). V lost 4 bases, J lost 9 bases, and 15 bases lay in between. The CDR3 loop spans 12 amino acids. For the CDR3, the DNA is TGTGCCTGGACGGGGATGGGGGGGCAAGCTTTCTTT. Translation gives CAWTGMGGQAFF. Looking up the rest from reference TRBV30 and TRBJ1-1 gives the full variable domain: SQTIHQWPATLVQPVGSPLSLECTVEGTSNPNLYWYRQAAGRGLQLLFYSVGIGQISSEVPQNLSASRPQDRQFILSSKKLLLSDSGFYLCAWTGMGGQAFFGQGTRLTVV.

About this clonotype itself: A much larger clone lies a single base off, so this may be a read error. This chain uses TRBV3-1 with TRBJ2-3, with 8 bases matching TRBD1. The junction had 5 bases not matched to a gene; V was cut back by 8 bases and J by 4 bases. CDR3 length: 13 amino acids. Per germline, CDR1 LGHDT and CDR2 YNNKEL (reference sequence). CDR3 protein: CASFSGGADTQYF. The CDR3, as DNA: TGTGCCAGCTTCTCAGGGGGCGCAGATACGCAGTATTTT.

Note on this clonotype: A much larger clone is a single base away; this may be a read error. V is TRBV20-1 and J is TRBJ1-4, with 8 bases lining up with TRBD1. After removal of 6 bases from V and 3 bases from J, the junction contained 6 bases not matched to a gene. Germline V gene sequence: CDR1 DFQATT, CDR2 SNEGSKA (reference sequence). This CDR3 has 14 residues. The CDR3 region is CSAPQDRANEKLFF. CDR3 nucleotide sequence: TGCAGTGCCCCACAGGACAGGGCTAATGAAAAACTGTTTTTT.

This clonotype was seen once. The junction departs from germline at one end; a sequencing error may be responsible. J is TRBJ1-2 and V is TRBV5-1; D is perhaps TRBD1 (5 bases). The germline gives CDR1 SGHRS, CDR2 YFSETQ. The CDR3 extends over 15 amino acids. The CDR3 region is CASSLLQGANYGYTF. The DNA of the CDR3 is TGCGCCAGTAGCTTGTTGCAGGGAGCGAACTATGGCTACACCTTC.